This is a list of T cell receptor beta chains from one sample in a study of T-cell reconstitution after alpha-beta-depleted transplantation in children. TCRdb processed the PCR reads anew with MiXCR; each CDR3 protein has one entry. The repertoire holds about 400,000 distinct CDR3 sequences, with roughly 20% as singletons. The sample consisted of PBMCs from the stem cell graft donor, taken from the stem cell graft. The receptors derive from a human donor who donated a stem cell graft to a child with acute myeloid leukemia. The CDR3 runs from the conserved cysteine through the conserved F or W. A D gene is named only where the DNA matches it firmly. The size entry is marked missing in some rows and otherwise reads once, few, many or a size class.

>.|many|TRBJ2-3|TRBV20-1
CSARDTEDTQYF
TGCAGTGCTAGAGATACGGAGGATACGCAGTATTTT
>TRBD1|few|TRBJ2-1|TRBV24-1
CATRRTGGATNEQFF
TGTGCCACCAGAAGGACAGGGGGCGCGACTAATGAGCAGTTCTTC
>.|.|TRBJ1-2|TRBV29-1
CSGGTSQGYTF
TGCAGCGGCGGGACGTCGCAGGGCTACACCTTC
>TRBD1|.|TRBJ1-2|TRBV15
CATSSPDRIYYGYTF
TGTGCCACCAGCAGCCCGGACAGGATCTACTATGGCTACACCTTC
>TRBD1|.|TRBJ2-2|TRBV12-3/TRBV12-4
CASSLVAAGGPTGELFF
TGTGCCAGCAGTTTAGTCGCGGCAGGGGGTCCCACCGGGGAGCTGTTTTTT
>.|few|TRBJ2-1|TRBV9
CASSPRGGTGNEQFF
TGTGCCAGCAGCCCTCGAGGAGGGACTGGGAATGAGCAGTTCTTC
>.|many|TRBJ2-7|TRBV20-1
CSASWESVRGYEQYF
TGCAGTGCGAGCTGGGAGTCTGTCCGAGGCTACGAGCAGTACTTC
>TRBD2|.|TRBJ2-1|TRBV20-1
CSAPNAGGSYNEQFF
TGCAGTGCTCCGAATGCGGGGGGCTCCTACAATGAGCAGTTCTTC
>.|.|TRBJ2-3|TRBV6-6
CATGGTSTDTQYF
TGTGCCACCGGCGGGACGAGCACAGATACGCAGTATTTT
>TRBD2|.|TRBJ2-7|TRBV29-1
CSVFGLAGDREQYF
TGCAGCGTTTTTGGACTAGCGGGAGACCGCGAGCAGTACTTC
>.|.|TRBJ2-5|TRBV4-3
CASSQDWARGRETQYF
TGCGCCAGCAGCCAAGATTGGGCGCGCGGCCGAGAGACCCAGTACTTC